This T cell receptor beta chain was identified in a study of PD-1 blockade in classical Hodgkin lymphoma. This clone came up once. Its antigen is as yet unknown. Libraries were prepared by immunoSEQ multiplex PCR; TCRdb keeps only in-frame clonotypes and omits some of them. This table has fewer than 40,000 clones, about 89% appearing once. Broader study findings: No one has yet defined what causes the repertoire differences, which may be disease activity or prior therapy. The study reported lower baseline TCR diversity in newly diagnosed patients than in healthy donors.

The time point: newly diagnosed, previously untreated cHL patient sample. From thawed PBMCs, CD4+ T cells were purified using magnetic negative selection. Serving as comparison were PBMCs from newly diagnosed, untreated classical Hodgkin lymphoma, which were sequenced alongside the relapsed/refractory trial patients. This TCR was recovered from a human donor with classical Hodgkin lymphoma. The source material was CD4+ T cells from blood.

The CDR3: CASSLLAGGTDTQYF. The CDR3 region has the DNA TGCGCCAGCAGCCTCTTAGCGGGGGGGACAGATACGCAGTATTTT. The rearrangement links TRBV5-1 to TRBJ2-3, with TRBD2 matching over 11 bases. The trim removed 4 bases at V and 3 bases at J, leaving 4 bases unmatched. This CDR3 spans 15 amino acids. Germline V lookup: CDR1 SGHRS, CDR2 YFSETQ.